This T cell receptor (beta chain) is from a study of blood T cell repertoires in COVID-19. Looking at the study overall: The United States, Italy and Spain provided the acute and convalescent COVID-19 samples. T cells, B-cell-depleted T cells, or PBMCs supplied cDNA or gDNA.

Authors' methods: Researchers report that nucleated cell counts were estimated from reference gene primer amplification. TCRdb's table, derived via immunoSEQ multiplex PCR, lists solely in-frame clones and lacks some. The V and J calls and clone size were taken over from that table, and D and trimming were inferred from the DNA. The sample lists roughly 200,000 clones, 70% to 90% occurring once. CDR3 length: 16 residues. V gave up 3 bases and J gave up 5 bases, with 21 bases separating them. Germline V CDR1 and CDR2: SGDLS, YYNGEE. The receptor was derived from a woman in her forties who had recovered from COVID-19. The sequencing input was peripheral blood. The chain is built from TRBV9 and TRBJ2-7; possible D gene TRBD2, 5 bases. The CDR3 protein is CASSATAGEILHEQYF. CDR3 in DNA: TGTGCCAGCAGCGCGACCGCCGGGGAGATACTACACGAGCAGTACTTC.